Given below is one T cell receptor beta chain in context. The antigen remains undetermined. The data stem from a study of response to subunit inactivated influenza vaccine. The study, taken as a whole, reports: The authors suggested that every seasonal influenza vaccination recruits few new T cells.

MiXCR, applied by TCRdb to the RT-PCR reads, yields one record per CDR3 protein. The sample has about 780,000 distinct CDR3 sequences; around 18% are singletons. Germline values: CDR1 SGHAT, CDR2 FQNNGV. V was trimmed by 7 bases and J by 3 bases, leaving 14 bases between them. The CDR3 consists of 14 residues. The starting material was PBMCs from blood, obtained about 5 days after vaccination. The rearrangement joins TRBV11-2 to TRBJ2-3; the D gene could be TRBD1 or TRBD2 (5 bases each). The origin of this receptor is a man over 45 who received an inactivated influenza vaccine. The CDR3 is CASNFRGETDTQYF. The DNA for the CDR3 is TGTGCCAGCAACTTCCGAGGGGAGACAGATACGCAGTATTTT.